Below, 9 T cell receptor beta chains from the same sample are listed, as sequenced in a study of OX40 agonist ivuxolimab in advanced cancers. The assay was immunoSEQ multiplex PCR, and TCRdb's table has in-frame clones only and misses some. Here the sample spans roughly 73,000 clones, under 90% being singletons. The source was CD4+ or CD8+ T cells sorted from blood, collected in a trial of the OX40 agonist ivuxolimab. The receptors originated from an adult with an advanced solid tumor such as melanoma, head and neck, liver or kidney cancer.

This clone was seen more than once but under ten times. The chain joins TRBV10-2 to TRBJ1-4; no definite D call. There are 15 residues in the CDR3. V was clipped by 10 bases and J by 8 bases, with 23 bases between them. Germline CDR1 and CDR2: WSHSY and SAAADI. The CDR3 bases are TGCGCCACTCAGACCAGGCTGGCTGCGAGGGAAAAACTGTTTTTT. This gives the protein CATQTRLAAREKLFF.

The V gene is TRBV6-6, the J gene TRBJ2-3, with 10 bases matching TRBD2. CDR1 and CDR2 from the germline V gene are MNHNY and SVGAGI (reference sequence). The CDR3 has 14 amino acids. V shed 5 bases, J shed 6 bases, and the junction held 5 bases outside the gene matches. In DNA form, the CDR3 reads TGTGCCAGCAGTCTAGCGGGGGCGGAGGATACGCAGTATTTT. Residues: CASSLAGAEDTQYF.

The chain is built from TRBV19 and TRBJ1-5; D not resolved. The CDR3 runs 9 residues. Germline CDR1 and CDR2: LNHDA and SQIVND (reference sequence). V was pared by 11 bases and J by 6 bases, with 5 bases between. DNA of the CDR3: TGTGCCTCCGTTCAGCCCCAGCATTTT. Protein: CASVQPQHF. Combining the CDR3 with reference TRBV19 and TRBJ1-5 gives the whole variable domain DGGITQSPKYLFRKEGQNVTLSCEQNLNHDAMYWYRQDPGQGLRLIYYSQIVNDFQKGDIAEGYSVSREKKESFPLTVTSAQKNPTAFYLCASVQPQHFGDGTRLSIL.

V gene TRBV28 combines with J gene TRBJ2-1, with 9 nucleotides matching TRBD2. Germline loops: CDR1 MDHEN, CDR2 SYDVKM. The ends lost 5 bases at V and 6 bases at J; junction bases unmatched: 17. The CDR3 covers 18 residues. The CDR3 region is CASSPFAGGALFGNEQFF. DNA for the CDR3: TGTGCCAGCAGTCCTTTTGCGGGAGGGGCCCTTTTTGGCAATGAGCAGTTCTTC.

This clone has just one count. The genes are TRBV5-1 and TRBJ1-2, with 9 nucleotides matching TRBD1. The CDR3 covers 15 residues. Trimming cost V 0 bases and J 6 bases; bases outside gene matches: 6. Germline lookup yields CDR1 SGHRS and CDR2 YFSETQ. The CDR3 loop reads CASSLGGQGKNGYTF. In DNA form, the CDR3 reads TGCGCCAGCAGCTTGGGGGGACAGGGAAAGAATGGCTACACCTTC.

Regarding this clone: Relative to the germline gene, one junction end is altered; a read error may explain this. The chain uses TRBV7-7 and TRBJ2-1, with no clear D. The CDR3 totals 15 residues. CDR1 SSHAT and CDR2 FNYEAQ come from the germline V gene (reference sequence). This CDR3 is CASSLEAVPYNEQFF. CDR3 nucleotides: TGTGCTAGCAGCTTAGAGGCTGTGCCCTACAATGAGCAGTTCTTC.

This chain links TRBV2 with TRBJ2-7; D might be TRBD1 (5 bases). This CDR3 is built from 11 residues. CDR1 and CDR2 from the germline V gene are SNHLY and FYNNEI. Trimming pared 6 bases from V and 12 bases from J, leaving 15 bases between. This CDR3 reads CASSRIQVRYF. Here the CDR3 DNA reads TGTGCCAGCAGCCGAATACAGGTCAGGTACTTC.

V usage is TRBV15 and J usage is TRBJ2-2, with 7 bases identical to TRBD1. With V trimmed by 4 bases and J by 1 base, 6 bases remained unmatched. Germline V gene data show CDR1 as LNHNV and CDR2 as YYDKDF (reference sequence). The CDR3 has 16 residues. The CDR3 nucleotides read TGTGCCACCAGCACGGGCCGACAGGGGAACACCGGGGAGCTGTTTTTT. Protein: CATSTGRQGNTGELFF.

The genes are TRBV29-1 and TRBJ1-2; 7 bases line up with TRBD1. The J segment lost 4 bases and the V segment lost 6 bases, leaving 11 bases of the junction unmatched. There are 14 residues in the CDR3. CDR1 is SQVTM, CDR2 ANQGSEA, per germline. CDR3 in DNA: TGCAGCGTCGCCGGACAGGCGGCGGCCTATGGCTACACCTTC. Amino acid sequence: CSVAGQAAAYGYTF.